The source of this TCR beta chain is a study of CD8+ T cells in alopecia areata. Findings and caveats of the study: The study found higher clonality in lesional than normal scalp, especially in alopecia totalis/universalis. Besides other cells, scalp samples also yield sequences of resident alphabeta T cells from normal skin. TCRs were shared less clearly across patients than in mice, possibly for HLA-related reasons.

PBMC-derived CD4+ and CD8+ T cells were sorted. This clone was counted a few times. Its antigen is not known. The germline V gene encodes CDR1 LNHNV and CDR2 YYDKDF (reference sequence). Trimming stripped 4 bases from V and 7 bases from J, with 13 bases between. CDR3 length equals 14 residues. Sequencing used cDNA as its template, made by extracting RNA and reverse transcribing it. Profiling relied on immunoSEQ multiplex PCR, and the TCRdb table lists in-frame clones only, not all of them. This sample yields 98,000 or so clones, of which 45% to 70% are seen a single time; less than 25% belongs to the top ten.

The V call is TRBV15, the J call TRBJ1-4; a possible D gene is TRBD1 (5 bases). Sequencing was done on a sample of CD8+ T cells sorted from blood. The receptor comes from a human donor in good health. As DNA, the CDR3 is TGTGCCACCAGCAAGAATCAGGGATTTGAAAAACTGTTTTTT. Its protein is CATSKNQGFEKLFF. Complete variable domain (other parts from reference TRBV15 and TRBJ1-4): DAMVIQNPRYQVTQFGKPVTLSCSQTLNHNVMYWYQQKSSQAPKLLFHYYDKDFNNEADTPDNFQSRRPNTSFCFLDIRSPGLGDTAMYLCATSKNQGFEKLFFGSGTQLSVL.